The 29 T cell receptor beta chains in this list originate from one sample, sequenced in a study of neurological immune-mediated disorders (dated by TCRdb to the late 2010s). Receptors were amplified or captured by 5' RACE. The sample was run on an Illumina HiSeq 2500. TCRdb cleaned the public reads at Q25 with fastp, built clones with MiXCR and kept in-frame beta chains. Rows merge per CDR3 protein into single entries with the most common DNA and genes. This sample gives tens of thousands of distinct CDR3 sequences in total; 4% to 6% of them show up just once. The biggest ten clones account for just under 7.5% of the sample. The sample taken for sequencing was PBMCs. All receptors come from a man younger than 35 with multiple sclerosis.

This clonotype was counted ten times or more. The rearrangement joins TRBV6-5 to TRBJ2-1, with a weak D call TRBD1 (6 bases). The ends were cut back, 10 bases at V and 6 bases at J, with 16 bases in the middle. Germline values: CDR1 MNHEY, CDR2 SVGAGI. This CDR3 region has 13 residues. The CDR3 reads CATTITGSNEQFF. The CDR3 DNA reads TGTGCCACCACAATCACAGGGTCCAATGAGCAGTTCTTC.

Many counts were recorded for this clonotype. CDR3 region: CSASGLAGTGELFF. As DNA, the CDR3 is TGCAGTGCTAGCGGACTAGCGGGCACCGGGGAGCTGTTTTTT. The V call is TRBV20-1, the J call TRBJ2-2; TRBD2 matches 11 bases. Unmatched junction bases numbered 1, after V lost 3 bases and J lost 4 bases. The CDR3 consists of 14 residues. The germline V gene encodes CDR1 DFQATT and CDR2 SNEGSKA (reference sequence).

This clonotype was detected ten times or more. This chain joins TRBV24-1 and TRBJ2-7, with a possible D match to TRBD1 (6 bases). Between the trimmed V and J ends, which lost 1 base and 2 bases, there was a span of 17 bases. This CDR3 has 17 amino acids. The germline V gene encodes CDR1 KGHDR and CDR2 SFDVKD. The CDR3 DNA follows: TGTGCCACCAGTGATTTTCCCCGGACAGAGAAGGCCTACGAGCAGTACTTC. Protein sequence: CATSDFPRTEKAYEQYF.

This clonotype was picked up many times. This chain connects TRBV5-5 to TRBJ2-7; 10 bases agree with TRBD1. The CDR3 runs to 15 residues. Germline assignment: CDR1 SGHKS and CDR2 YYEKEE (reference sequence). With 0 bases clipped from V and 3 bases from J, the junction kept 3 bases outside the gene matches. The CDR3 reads CASSLERDRGYEQYF. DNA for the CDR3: TGTGCCAGCAGCTTGGAACGGGACAGGGGCTACGAGCAGTACTTC.

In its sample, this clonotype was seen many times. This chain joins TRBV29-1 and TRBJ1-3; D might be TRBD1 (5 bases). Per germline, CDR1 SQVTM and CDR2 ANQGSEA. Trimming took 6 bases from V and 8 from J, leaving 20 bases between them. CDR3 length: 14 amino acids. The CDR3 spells CSVGGPPQGDTIYF. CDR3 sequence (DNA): TGCAGCGTCGGTGGACCTCCTCAAGGGGACACCATATATTTT.

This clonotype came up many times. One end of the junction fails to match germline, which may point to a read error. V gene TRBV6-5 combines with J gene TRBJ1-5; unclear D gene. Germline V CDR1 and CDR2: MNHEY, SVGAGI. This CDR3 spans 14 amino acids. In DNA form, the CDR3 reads TGTGCCAGCAGTTACTCGCGCGGCAATCAGCCCCAGAATTTT. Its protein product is CASSYSRGNQPQNF.

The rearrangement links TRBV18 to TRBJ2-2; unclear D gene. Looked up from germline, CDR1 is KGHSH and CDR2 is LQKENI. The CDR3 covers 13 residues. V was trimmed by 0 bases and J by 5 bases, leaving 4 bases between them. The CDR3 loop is CASSPPSTGELFF. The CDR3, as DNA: TGTGCCAGCTCACCACCGTCAACCGGGGAGCTGTTTTTT.

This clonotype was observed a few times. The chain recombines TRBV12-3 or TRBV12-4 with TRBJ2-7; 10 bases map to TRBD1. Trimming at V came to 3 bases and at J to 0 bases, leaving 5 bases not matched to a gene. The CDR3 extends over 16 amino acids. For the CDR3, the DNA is TGTGCCAGCAGTTTGCGCGGGACAGGGGCCTCCTACGAGCAGTACTTC. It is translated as CASSLRGTGASYEQYF.

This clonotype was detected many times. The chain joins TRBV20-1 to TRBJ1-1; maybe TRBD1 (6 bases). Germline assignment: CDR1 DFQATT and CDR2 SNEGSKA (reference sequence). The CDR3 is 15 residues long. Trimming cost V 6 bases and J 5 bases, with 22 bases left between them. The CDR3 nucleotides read TGCAGTGCAACGCACGGGGGGCGGATGGAAACTGAAGCTTTCTTT. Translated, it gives CSATHGGRMETEAFF.

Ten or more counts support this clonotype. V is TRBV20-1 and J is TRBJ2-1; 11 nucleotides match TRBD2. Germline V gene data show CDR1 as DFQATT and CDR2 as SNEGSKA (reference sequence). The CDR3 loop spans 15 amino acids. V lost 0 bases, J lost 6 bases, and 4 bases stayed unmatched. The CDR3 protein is CSARELAGATNEQFF. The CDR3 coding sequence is TGCAGTGCTAGAGAACTAGCGGGGGCGACCAATGAGCAGTTCTTC.

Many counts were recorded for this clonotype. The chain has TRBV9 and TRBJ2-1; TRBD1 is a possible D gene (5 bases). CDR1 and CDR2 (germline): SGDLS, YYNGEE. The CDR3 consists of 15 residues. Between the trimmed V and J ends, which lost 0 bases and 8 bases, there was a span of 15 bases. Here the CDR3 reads CASSVGGSDSYEQFF. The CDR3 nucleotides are TGTGCCAGCAGCGTAGGTGGGTCCGACAGCTATGAGCAGTTCTTC.

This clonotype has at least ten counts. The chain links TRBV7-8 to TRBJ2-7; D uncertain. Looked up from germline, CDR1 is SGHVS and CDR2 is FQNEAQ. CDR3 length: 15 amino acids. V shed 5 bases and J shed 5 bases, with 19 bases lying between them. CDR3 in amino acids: CASSTPLGPKNEQYF. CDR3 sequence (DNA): TGTGCCAGCAGCACACCCCTGGGCCCTAAGAACGAGCAGTACTTC.

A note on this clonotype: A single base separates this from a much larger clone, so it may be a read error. DNA for the CDR3: TGCAATGCTAGAGAGAGAATTAGAACTAGCACAGATACGCAGTATTTT. Its translation is CNARERIRTSTDTQYF. The chain is built from TRBV20-1 and TRBJ2-3; D is unresolved. The CDR3 covers 16 residues. Germline CDR1 DFQATT, CDR2 SNEGSKA (reference sequence).

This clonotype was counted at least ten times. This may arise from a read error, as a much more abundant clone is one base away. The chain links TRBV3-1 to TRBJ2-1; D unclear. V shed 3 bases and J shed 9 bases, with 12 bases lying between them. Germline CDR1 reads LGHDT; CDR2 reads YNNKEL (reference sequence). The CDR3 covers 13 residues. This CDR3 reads CASSQESWSEQFF. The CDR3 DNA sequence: TGTGCCAGCAGCCAGGAATCTTGGAGTGAGCAGTTCTTC.

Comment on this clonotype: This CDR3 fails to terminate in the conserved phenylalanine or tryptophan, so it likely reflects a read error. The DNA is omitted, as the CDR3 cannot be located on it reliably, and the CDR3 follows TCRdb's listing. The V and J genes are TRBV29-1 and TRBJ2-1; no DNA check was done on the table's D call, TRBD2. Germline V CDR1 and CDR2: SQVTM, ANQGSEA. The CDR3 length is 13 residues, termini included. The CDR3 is CSAVETSGVPAIN.

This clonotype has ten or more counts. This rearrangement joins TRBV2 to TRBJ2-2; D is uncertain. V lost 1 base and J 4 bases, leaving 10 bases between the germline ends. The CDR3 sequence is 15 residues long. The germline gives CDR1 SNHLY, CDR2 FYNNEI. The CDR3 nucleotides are TGTGCCAGCAGTGAAGGCAGGACGGGCACCGGGGAGCTGTTTTTT. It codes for CASSEGRTGTGELFF. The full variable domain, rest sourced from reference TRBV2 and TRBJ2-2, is EPEVTQTPSHQVTQMGQEVILRCVPISNHLYFYWYRQILGQKVEFLVSFYNNEISEKSEIFDDQFSVERPDGSNFTLKIRSTKLEDSAMYFCASSEGRTGTGELFFGEGSRLTVL.

CDR3 bases: TGTGCCAGCAGTGAGATTTGGCAGGCCCTCATGAAGCCCCAGCATTTT. The encoded protein is CASSEIWQALMKPQHF. The rearrangement links TRBV6-1 to TRBJ1-5; no reliable D call. Trimming pared 3 bases from V and 8 bases from J, leaving 20 bases between. The CDR3 extends over 16 amino acids. Germline V lookup: CDR1 MNHNS, CDR2 SASEGT.

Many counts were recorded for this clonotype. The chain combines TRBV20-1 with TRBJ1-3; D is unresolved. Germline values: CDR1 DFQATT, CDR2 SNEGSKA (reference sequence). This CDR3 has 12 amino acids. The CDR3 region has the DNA TGCAGCGTTACACTGTCCGGAAACACCATATATTTT. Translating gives CSVTLSGNTIYF.

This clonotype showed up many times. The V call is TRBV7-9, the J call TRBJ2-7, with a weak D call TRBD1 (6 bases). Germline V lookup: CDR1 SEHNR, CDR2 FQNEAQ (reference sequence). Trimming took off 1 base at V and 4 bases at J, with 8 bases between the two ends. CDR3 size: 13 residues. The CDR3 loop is CASSLEGVYEQYF. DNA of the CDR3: TGTGCCAGCAGCTTAGAGGGGGTGTACGAGCAGTACTTC. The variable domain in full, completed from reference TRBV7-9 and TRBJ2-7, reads DTGVSQNPRHKITKRGQNVTFRCDPISEHNRLYWYRQTLGQGPEFLTYFQNEAQLEKSRLLSDRFSAERPKGSFSTLEIQRTEQGDSAMYLCASSLEGVYEQYFGPGTRLTVT.

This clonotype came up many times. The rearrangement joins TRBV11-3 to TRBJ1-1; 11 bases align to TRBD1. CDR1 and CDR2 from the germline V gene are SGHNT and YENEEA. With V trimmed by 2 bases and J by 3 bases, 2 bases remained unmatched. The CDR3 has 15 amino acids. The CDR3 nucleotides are TGTGCCAGCAGCTTATCGGGACAGGGGGACACTGAAGCTTTCTTT. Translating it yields CASSLSGQGDTEAFF. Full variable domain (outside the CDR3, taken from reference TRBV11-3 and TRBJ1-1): EAGVVQSPRYKIIEKKQPVAFWCNPISGHNTLYWYLQNLGQGPELLIRYENEEAVDDSQLPKDRFSAERLKGVDSTLKIQPAELGDSAVYLCASSLSGQGDTEAFFGQGTRLTVV.

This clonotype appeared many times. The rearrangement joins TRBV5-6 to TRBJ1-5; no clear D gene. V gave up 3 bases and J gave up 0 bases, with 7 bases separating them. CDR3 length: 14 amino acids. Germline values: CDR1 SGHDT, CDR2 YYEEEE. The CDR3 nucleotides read TGTGCCAGCAGCTCGTCAGATAGCAATCAGCCCCAGCATTTT. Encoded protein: CASSSSDSNQPQHF.

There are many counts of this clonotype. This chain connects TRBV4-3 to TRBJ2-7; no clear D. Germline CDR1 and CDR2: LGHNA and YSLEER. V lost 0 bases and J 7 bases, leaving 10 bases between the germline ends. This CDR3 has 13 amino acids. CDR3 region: CASSQDSGGEQYF. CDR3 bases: TGCGCCAGCAGCCAAGATTCCGGCGGTGAGCAGTACTTC.

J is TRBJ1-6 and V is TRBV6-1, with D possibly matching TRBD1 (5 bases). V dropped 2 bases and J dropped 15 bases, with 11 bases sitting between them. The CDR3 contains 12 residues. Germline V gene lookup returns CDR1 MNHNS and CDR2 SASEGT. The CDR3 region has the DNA TGTGCCAGCAGTGAACAGGGAGGCGGCCTCCACTTT. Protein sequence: CASSEQGGGLHF.

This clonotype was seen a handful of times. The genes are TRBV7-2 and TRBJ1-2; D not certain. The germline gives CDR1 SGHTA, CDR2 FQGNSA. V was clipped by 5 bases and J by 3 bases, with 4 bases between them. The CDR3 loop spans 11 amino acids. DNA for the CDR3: TGTGCCAGCAGCCCTCACTATGGCTACACCTTC. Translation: CASSPHYGYTF.

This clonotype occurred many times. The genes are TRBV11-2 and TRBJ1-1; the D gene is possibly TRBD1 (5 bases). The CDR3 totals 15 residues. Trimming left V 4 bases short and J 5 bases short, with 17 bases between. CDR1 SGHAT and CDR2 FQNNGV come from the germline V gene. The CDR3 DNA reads TGTGCCAGCAGCTCGAGGGACGGAGAGGGGACTGAAGCTTTCTTT. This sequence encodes CASSSRDGEGTEAFF.

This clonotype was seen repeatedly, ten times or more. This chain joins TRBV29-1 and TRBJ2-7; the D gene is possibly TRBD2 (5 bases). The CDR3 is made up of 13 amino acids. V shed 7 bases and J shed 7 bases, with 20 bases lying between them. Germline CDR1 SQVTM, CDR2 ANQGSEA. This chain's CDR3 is CSASGPAGEEQYF. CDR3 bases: TGCAGCGCGTCCGGGCCCGCCGGGGAAGAGCAGTACTTC.

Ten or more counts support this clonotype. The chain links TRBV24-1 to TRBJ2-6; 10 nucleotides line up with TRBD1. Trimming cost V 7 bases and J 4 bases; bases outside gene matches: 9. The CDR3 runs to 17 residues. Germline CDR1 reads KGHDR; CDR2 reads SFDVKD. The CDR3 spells CATSPGQGMQGANVLTF. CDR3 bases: TGTGCCACCAGCCCGGGACAGGGGATGCAAGGGGCCAACGTCCTGACTTTC.

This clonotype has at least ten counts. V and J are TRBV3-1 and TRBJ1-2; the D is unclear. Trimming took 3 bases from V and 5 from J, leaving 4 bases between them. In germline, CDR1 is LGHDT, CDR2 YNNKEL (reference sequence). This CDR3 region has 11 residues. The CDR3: CASSQGYGYTF. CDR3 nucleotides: TGTGCCAGCAGCCAGGGGTATGGCTACACCTTC.

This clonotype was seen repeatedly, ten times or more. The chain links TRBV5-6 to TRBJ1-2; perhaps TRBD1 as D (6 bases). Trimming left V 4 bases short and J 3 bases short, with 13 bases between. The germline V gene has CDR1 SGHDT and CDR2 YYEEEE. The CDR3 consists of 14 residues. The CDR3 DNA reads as TGTGCCAGCAGCCCCGGGAGGGGGTACTATGGCTACACCTTC. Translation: CASSPGRGYYGYTF.